This TCR beta chain was captured in a study of T cells in women clearing cervical HPV infection. Note on this clone: From the germline J gene comes the end of the CDR3, since the read stops 3 residues before it.

The germline V gene has CDR1 LNHDA and CDR2 SQIVND (reference sequence). V gave up 3 bases and J gave up 0 bases, with 6 bases separating them. This CDR3 region has 15 residues. Each participant carried one incident cervical HPV16 infection only. Dot-blot hybridization genotyped cervical HPV amplified with MY09/MY11 PCR. Clones were read by immunoSEQ multiplex PCR, and TCRdb kept only the in-frame ones, dropping some. The clone table shows 25,000 to 30,000 clones, with the ten largest holding 15% to 20%. Material: blood buffy coat. This chain joins TRBV19 and TRBJ2-6; no reliable D call. This receptor was identified in a woman aged 18 to 75 with a cervical HPV16 infection that either progressed to CIN3+ or cleared (not recorded which). The CDR3 reads CASSIPRSGANVLTF. The sequenced part of the CDR3 DNA is TGTGCCAGTAGTATTCCCCGCTCTGGGGCCAACGTC.